This T cell receptor (beta chain) was captured in a study of blood T cell repertoires in COVID-19. Measured with immunoSEQ multiplex PCR; TCRdb has only the in-frame clones, and not every one. The sample includes approximately 140,000 clones, approximately 86% of them seen just once. Sequencing input: peripheral blood. This receptor was obtained from an older woman with active or convalescent COVID-19.

The CDR3 DNA is TGTGCCAGCTCACCAGAGTCCCTCCAAGAGACCCAGTACTTC. Its translation: CASSPESLQETQYF. The chain couples TRBV18 to TRBJ2-5, with unresolved D. The CDR3 loop spans 14 amino acids. Trimming removed 2 bases from V and 1 base from J, with 8 bases in between. Germline V gene sequence: CDR1 KGHSH, CDR2 LQKENI.